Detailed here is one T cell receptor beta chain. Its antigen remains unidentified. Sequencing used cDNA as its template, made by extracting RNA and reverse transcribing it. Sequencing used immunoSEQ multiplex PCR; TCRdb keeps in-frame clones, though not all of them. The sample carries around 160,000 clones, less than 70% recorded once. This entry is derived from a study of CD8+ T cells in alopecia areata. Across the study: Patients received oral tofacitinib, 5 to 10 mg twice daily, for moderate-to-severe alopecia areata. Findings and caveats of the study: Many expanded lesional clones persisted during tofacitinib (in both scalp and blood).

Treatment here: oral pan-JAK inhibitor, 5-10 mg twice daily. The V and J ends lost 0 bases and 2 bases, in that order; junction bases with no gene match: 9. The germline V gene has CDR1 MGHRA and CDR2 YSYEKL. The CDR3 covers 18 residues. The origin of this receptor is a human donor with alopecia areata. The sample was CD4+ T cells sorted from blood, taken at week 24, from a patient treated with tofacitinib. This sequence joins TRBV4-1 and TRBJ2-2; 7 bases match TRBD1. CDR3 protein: CASSQDSPDRLNTGELFF. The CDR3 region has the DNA TGCGCCAGCAGCCAAGACTCCCCGGACAGGCTAAACACCGGGGAGCTGTTTTTT.